The source of this TCR beta chain is a study of T cell responses to AZD1222 COVID-19 vaccine. Study results and limitations: Regions left unmutated in variants are reportedly the target of nearly half of spike-specific TCRs. In a largely white British group with more females than males, clonal diversity was possibly underestimated. After two AZD1222 doses, spike-specific TCR breadth and depth rose versus day 0. At study baseline, merely more than 5 AZD1222 recipients were seropositive.

CDR1 SGHRS and CDR2 YFSETQ come from the germline V gene. The CDR3 has 14 residues. V shed 4 bases, J shed 2 bases, and the junction held 4 bases outside the gene matches. Here immunoSEQ multiplex PCR was the method, and the copy in TCRdb shows in-frame clones only, minus some. The sample comprises roughly 200,000 clones, around 94% of which are singletons, and approximately 1.5% rests with the top ten. About this clone itself: The antigen remains unidentified.

V and J are TRBV5-1 and TRBJ2-3; 7 positions match TRBD1. The TCR sequence derives from an adult who received the MenACWY meningococcal vaccine as a control. The sequencing here drew on peripheral blood, taken 28 days after the second dose of the MenACWY control vaccine. This CDR3 reads CASSPGQNTDTQYF. As DNA, the CDR3 is TGCGCCAGCAGCCCGGGACAGAACACAGATACGCAGTATTTT.